Sequencing of this T cell receptor beta chain was carried out in a study of blood T cell repertoires in COVID-19. The overall study: Acute and convalescent COVID-19 samples came from the United States, Italy and Spain.

The CDR3 extends over 15 amino acids. The germline V gene has CDR1 SQVTM and CDR2 ANQGSEA. V was pared by 7 bases and J by 6 bases, with 12 bases of the junction left unmatched. Libraries were prepared by immunoSEQ multiplex PCR; TCRdb keeps only in-frame clonotypes and omits some of them. The sample records about 100,000 clones, roughly nine tenths being singletons. The chain couples TRBV29-1 to TRBJ2-2; 9 bases are a match to TRBD1. The sequence was collected from a man younger than 40 in a cohort sampled during active COVID-19. Input material: peripheral blood. Written as DNA, the CDR3 is TGCAGCGCCTTGGCACAGGGGGCGCGTGCCGGGGAGCTGTTTTTT. It codes for CSALAQGARAGELFF.